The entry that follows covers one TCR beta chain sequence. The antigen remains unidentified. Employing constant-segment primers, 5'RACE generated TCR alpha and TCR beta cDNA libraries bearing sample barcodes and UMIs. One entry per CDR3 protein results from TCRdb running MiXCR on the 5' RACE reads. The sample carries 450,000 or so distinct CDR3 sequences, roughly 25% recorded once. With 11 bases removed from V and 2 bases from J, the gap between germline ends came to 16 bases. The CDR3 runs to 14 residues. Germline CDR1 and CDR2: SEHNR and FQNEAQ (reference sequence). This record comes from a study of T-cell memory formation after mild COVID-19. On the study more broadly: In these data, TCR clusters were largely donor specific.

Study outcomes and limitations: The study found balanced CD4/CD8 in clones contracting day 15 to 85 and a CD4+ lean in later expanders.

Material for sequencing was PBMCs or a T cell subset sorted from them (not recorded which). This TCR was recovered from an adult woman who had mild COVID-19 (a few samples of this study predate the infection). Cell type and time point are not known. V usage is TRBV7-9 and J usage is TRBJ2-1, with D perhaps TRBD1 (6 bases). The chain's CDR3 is CAGYQGDTYNEQFF. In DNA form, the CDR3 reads TGTGCCGGCTACCAAGGGGACACCTACAATGAGCAGTTCTTC.